This TCR beta chain was recovered during a study of human T cells and chemical hapten exposure. Documented time point: patch test 1, 2 weeks after DPC sensitization. As to treatment: therapeutic diphenylcyclopropenone sensitization with weekly scalp DPC. TCRdb itself ran the RACE reads through MiXCR, one entry per CDR3 protein. This table holds fewer than 100,000 distinct CDR3 sequences, about an eighth found once. The CDR3 extends over 14 amino acids. V shed 5 bases and J shed 0 bases, with 11 bases lying between them. Sequences were derived from whole blood, sampled in connection with sensitization to the hapten diphenylcyclopropenone (DPC). The receptor's source is a woman aged 60-75 years with alopecia areata. Some clones in this sample may be carry-over from other donors' samples. The chain is built from TRBV12-3 or TRBV12-4 and TRBJ2-7, with D perhaps TRBD2 (5 bases). The CDR3 DNA reads TGTGCCAGCAGTCCCGGGGTCACCTCCTACGAGCAGTACTTC. Amino acids: CASSPGVTSYEQYF.